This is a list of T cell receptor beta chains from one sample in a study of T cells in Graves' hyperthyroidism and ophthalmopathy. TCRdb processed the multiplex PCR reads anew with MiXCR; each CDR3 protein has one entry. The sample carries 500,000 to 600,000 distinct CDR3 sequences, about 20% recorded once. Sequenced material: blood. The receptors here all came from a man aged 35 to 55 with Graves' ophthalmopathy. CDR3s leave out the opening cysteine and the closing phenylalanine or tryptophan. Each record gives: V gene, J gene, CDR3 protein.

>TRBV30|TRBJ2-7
AWSPDPTYEQY
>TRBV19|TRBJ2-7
ASRQGASYEQY
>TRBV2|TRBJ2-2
ASILEENTGELF
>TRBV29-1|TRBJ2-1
SVPDLHEQF
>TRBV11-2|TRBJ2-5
ASSLASGGPPGETQY
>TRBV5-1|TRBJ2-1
ASSWTSGRTYNEQF
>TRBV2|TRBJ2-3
ASRDRGGLAGDTQY
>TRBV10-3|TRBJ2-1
AISGVPPGQF
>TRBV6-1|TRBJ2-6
ASSSGTGLSGANVLT
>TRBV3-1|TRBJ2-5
ASSQHGGGRRETQY
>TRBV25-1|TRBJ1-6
ASSEGVYNSPLH
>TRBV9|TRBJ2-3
ASSVGGGPQDTQY
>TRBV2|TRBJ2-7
ASSEDYYEQY
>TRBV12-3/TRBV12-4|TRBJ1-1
ASSPGLDTEAF
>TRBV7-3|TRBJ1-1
ASSASGGPEAF
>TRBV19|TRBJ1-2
ASEPGPLLGYT
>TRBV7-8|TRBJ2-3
ASSLRTSRGGTDTQY
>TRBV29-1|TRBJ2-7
SAGHSPSYEQY
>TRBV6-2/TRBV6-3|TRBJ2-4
ASSYPRTSNRKNIQY
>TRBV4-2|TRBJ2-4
ASSQTPSVAGNIQY
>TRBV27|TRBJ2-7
ATRGAYEQY
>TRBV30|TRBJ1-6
AWSVARTGSYNSPLH
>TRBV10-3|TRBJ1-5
AISGLQGAGQPQH
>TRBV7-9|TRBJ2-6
ASSPLGPSGANVLT
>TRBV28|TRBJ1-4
ASSPPGGLANEKLF
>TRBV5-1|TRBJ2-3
ASSLAGTGGSGTQY
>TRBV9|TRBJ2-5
ASSQAGLQETQY
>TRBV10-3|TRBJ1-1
ASLDGYTEAF
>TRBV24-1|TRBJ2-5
ATSDGWAAAGQETQY
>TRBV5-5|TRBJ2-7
ASSSAVSSPYEQY
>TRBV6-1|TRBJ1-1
ASSPQGTRTF
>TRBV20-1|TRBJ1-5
SAKTGVGQPQH
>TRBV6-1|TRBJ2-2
ASNGGNTGELF
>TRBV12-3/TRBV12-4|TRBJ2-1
ASSLGPGTTQF
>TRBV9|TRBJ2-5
ASSVAGQIQETQY
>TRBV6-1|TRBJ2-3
ASSEQAGATDTQY
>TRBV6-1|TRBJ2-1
ASEGTRNEQF
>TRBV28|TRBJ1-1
ASSLGEWGGNTEAF
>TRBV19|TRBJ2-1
ASSIGVSGIHNEQF
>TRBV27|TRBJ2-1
ASSLAGDLTEQF
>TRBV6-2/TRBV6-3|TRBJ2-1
ASSSLTSGRAYNEQF